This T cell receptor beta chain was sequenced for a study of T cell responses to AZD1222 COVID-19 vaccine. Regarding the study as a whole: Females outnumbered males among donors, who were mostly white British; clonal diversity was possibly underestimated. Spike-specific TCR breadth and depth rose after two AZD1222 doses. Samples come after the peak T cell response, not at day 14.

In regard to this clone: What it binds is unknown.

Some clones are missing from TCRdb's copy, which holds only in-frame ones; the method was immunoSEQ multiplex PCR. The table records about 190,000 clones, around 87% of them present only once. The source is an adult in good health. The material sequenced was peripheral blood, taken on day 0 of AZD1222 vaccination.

CDR3 residues: CASSQKGAGETQYF. CDR3 bases: TGCGCCAGCAGCCAAAAAGGGGCGGGGGAGACCCAGTACTTC. This chain links TRBV4-3 with TRBJ2-5; weak D call: TRBD2 (6 bases). V was trimmed by 2 bases and J by 5 bases, leaving 12 bases between them. The CDR3 runs to 14 residues. Germline CDR1 reads LGHNA; CDR2 reads YSLEER.